What follows is one TCR beta chain and its context. Its antigen is still unknown. Germline loops: CDR1 LGHNA, CDR2 YSLEER. The V end was cut by 0 bases, the J end by 5 bases, with 12 bases between. The CDR3 sequence is 15 residues long. This sample is drawn from a study of human T cells and chemical hapten exposure. Study information: Patch tests delivered 0.01% DPC to the upper back and were evaluated at 6 days. Overall study findings and caveats: The number of TCRs above 1 in 1000 frequency did not change after DPC sensitization. Expanded TCRs clustered into significantly more large CDR3 similarity groups than controls, the analysis revealed. Patch test scores rose with PT1 expanded TCR counts, a positive correlation.

The time point is: pre-sensitization, week 0. As for treatment: therapeutic diphenylcyclopropenone sensitization with weekly scalp DPC. In TCRdb, the RACE reads were re-called with MiXCR into one record per CDR3 protein. Found here are more than 150,000 distinct CDR3 sequences, approximately 31% of them singletons; the top ten hold about 2.8%. This clonotype was obtained from a woman aged 30 to 39 with alopecia areata. Some clones in this sample may be carry-over from other donors' samples. The material was whole blood, obtained in connection with sensitization to the hapten diphenylcyclopropenone (DPC). V is TRBV4-3 and J is TRBJ2-3; D gene ambiguous. CDR3 nucleotides: TGCGCCAGCAGCCAAGATTCGGGTTGGGAAGATACGCAGTATTTT. The encoded protein is CASSQDSGWEDTQYF.